The next 25 T cell receptor beta chains were all read from a single sample in a study of blood T cell repertoires in COVID-19. This table comes from immunoSEQ multiplex PCR, and its TCRdb copy is limited to in-frame clones, with some not included. The sample shows 250,000 to 350,000 clones, roughly 84% of them seen only once. Sequenced: peripheral blood. The receptors were gathered from a person between 65 and 80 years old with COVID-19, enrolled during active disease.

This rearrangement joins TRBV18 to TRBJ1-1; D gene ambiguous. Germline lookup yields CDR1 KGHSH and CDR2 LQKENI. This CDR3 has 13 residues. Trimming removed 2 bases from V and 0 bases from J, with 4 bases in between. The CDR3 spells CASSPLMNTEAFF. CDR3 DNA sequence: TGTGCCAGCTCACCATTAATGAACACTGAAGCTTTCTTT.

The V gene is TRBV2, the J gene TRBJ2-2; D uncertain. Germline V CDR1 and CDR2: SNHLY, FYNNEI. V lost 5 bases and J lost 2, with 12 bases in between. This CDR3 spans 15 amino acids. The CDR3 DNA reads TGTGCCAGCAGTCGGGTGGTCTCCAACACCGGGGAGCTGTTTTTT. Translated: CASSRVVSNTGELFF.

This chain joins TRBV7-8 and TRBJ1-1; D gene unclear. Germline V gene sequence: CDR1 SGHVS, CDR2 FQNEAQ. Deletions cut 5 bases from V and 5 bases from J, with 6 bases between. The CDR3 covers 11 residues. DNA for the CDR3: TGTGCCAGCAGCCCCTATACTGAAGCTTTCTTT. Its translation: CASSPYTEAFF.

This chain uses TRBV28 with TRBJ1-2, with 9 nucleotides matching TRBD1. The CDR3 spans 14 residues. Trimming cost V 6 bases and J 5 bases; bases outside gene matches: 7. Germline CDR1 is MDHEN and CDR2 is SYDVKM. This CDR3 reads CASRTGGESYGYTF. The CDR3 DNA follows: TGTGCCAGCAGAACAGGGGGCGAATCTTATGGCTACACCTTC.

CDR3 loop: CASSLEGTTSKNIQYF. The CDR3 DNA reads TGCGCCAGCAGCTTGGAGGGGACTACCTCAAAAAACATTCAGTACTTC. The chain links TRBV5-1 to TRBJ2-4; 7 bases match TRBD2. The germline V gene has CDR1 SGHRS and CDR2 YFSETQ. This CDR3 is built from 16 residues. Germline trimming cut 0 bases from V and 4 bases from J; bases unmatched to any gene: 7. Variable domain in full (rest from reference TRBV5-1 and TRBJ2-4): KAGVTQTPRYLIKTRGQQVTLSCSPISGHRSVSWYQQTPGQGLQFLFEYFSETQRNKGNFPGRFSGRQFSNSRSEMNVSTLELGDSALYLCASSLEGTTSKNIQYFGAGTRLSVL.

The chain is built from TRBV5-5 and TRBJ2-3, with TRBD2 matching 10 bases. The CDR3 is 14 residues long. Looked up from germline, CDR1 is SGHKS and CDR2 is YYEKEE (reference sequence). V lost 2 bases to trimming and J lost 3 bases; unmatched junction nucleotides: 0. CDR3 bases: TGTGCCAGCAGCTTTAGCGGGGGGACAGATACGCAGTATTTT. It codes for CASSFSGGTDTQYF.

V is TRBV30 and J is TRBJ2-5; D gene unclear. The CDR3 covers 13 residues. CDR1 is GTSNPN and CDR2 is SVGIG in the germline V gene (reference sequence). V shed 0 bases and J shed 10 bases, with 15 bases lying between them. The CDR3 region is CAWSVRYPPSQYF. DNA for the CDR3: TGTGCCTGGAGTGTACGGTACCCCCCTAGCCAGTACTTC.

The V and J genes are TRBV2 and TRBJ2-4, with 10 bases lining up with TRBD2. Germline-derived CDR1 and CDR2 are SNHLY and FYNNEI. This CDR3 has 18 amino acids. V was pared by 6 bases and J by 0 bases, with 11 bases of the junction left unmatched. CDR3 loop: CASRRTSGNLLAKNIQYF. The CDR3 DNA sequence: TGTGCCAGCAGACGGACTAGCGGAAACCTTCTAGCCAAAAACATTCAGTACTTC.

V gene TRBV28 combines with J gene TRBJ1-1, with a weak D call TRBD1 (5 bases). The V and J ends lost 1 base and 3 bases respectively, with 12 bases between them. Germline assignment: CDR1 MDHEN and CDR2 SYDVKM. The CDR3 loop spans 15 amino acids. The CDR3 sequence is CASSLSLGGDTEAFF. The DNA of the CDR3 is TGTGCCAGCAGTTTATCATTGGGGGGGGACACTGAAGCTTTCTTT.

The chain recombines TRBV11-2 with TRBJ2-1, with TRBD2 identical over 7 bases. Germline loops: CDR1 SGHAT, CDR2 FQNNGV. The CDR3 contains 16 residues. The J segment lost 4 bases and the V segment lost 6 bases, leaving 12 bases of the junction unmatched. The CDR3 reads CASSRARASGYNEQFF. DNA for the CDR3: TGTGCCAGCAGTAGGGCCCGGGCTAGCGGTTACAATGAGCAGTTCTTC.

The rearrangement uses TRBV15 and TRBJ2-3, with D possibly being TRBD2 (5 bases). Per the germline V gene, CDR1 is LNHNV and CDR2 is YYDKDF (reference sequence). CDR3 length: 14 amino acids. Trimming pared 0 bases from V and 9 bases from J, leaving 13 bases between. The chain's CDR3 is CATSRDSSGRTQYF. The CDR3 DNA follows: TGTGCCACCAGCAGAGATTCGTCGGGGAGAACGCAGTATTTT. The variable domain in full, completed from reference TRBV15 and TRBJ2-3, reads DAMVIQNPRYQVTQFGKPVTLSCSQTLNHNVMYWYQQKSSQAPKLLFHYYDKDFNNEADTPDNFQSRRPNTSFCFLDIRSPGLGDTAMYLCATSRDSSGRTQYFGPGTRLTVL.

The chain recombines TRBV7-3 with TRBJ2-3, with 10 positions matching TRBD1. CDR1 and CDR2 from the germline V gene are SGHTA and FQGTGA. The CDR3 covers 15 residues. With V trimmed by 5 bases and J by 2 bases, 4 bases remained unmatched. CDR3 protein: CASSATGGVTDTQYF. In DNA, the CDR3 is TGTGCCAGCAGCGCGACAGGGGGCGTCACAGATACGCAGTATTTT.

J is TRBJ1-5 and V is TRBV9; the match to TRBD1 covers 8 bases. After removal of 0 bases from V and 6 bases from J, the junction contained 8 bases not matched to a gene. The CDR3 has 16 residues. Germline CDR1 SGDLS, CDR2 YYNGEE. The CDR3 nucleotides are TGTGCCAGCAGCGTAGGGCTGGACAGGGAATCTCAGCCCCAGCATTTT. Translated, it gives CASSVGLDRESQPQHF.

V is TRBV28 and J is TRBJ1-6; TRBD1 matches 7 bases. J lost 6 bases, V lost 5 bases, and 10 bases had no gene match. Germline V gives CDR1 MDHEN, CDR2 SYDVKM. This CDR3 is 16 amino acids long. The CDR3 reads CASSIPTGTANSPLHF. As DNA, the CDR3 is TGTGCCAGCAGTATCCCTACCGGGACAGCTAATTCACCCCTCCACTTT.

The sample holds one count of this clone. The chain links TRBV18 to TRBJ2-7, with D unresolved. Germline CDR1 reads KGHSH; CDR2 reads LQKENI. V was clipped by 5 bases and J by 0 bases, with 11 bases between them. This CDR3 region has 14 residues. The CDR3 DNA reads as TGTGCCAGCTCATTCACTGAGGTCTCCTACGAGCAGTACTTC. This encodes CASSFTEVSYEQYF.

V and J are TRBV7-2 and TRBJ1-1; D not certain. Per the germline V gene, CDR1 is SGHTA and CDR2 is FQGNSA. The CDR3 runs to 14 residues. V gave up 0 bases and J gave up 5 bases, with 10 bases separating them. CDR3 nucleotides: TGTGCCAGCAGCTTAGCCCCAGGTGGGACTGAAGCTTTCTTT. Amino acid sequence: CASSLAPGGTEAFF.

The genes are TRBV24-1 and TRBJ2-3, with TRBD1 matching over 10 bases. This CDR3 contains 14 residues. Germline values: CDR1 KGHDR, CDR2 SFDVKD. J lost 4 bases, V lost 8 bases, and 5 bases had no gene match. CDR3 sequence: CATMVGTGADTQYF. The CDR3 coding sequence is TGTGCCACCATGGTCGGGACAGGGGCAGATACGCAGTATTTT.

This chain connects TRBV27 to TRBJ1-5, with 7 bases identical to TRBD1. Germline values: CDR1 MNHEY, CDR2 SMNVEV (reference sequence). The CDR3 extends over 14 amino acids. The V and J ends lost 1 base and 6 bases, in that order; junction bases with no gene match: 3. The CDR3 reads CASSLLQGFQPQHF. The CDR3 DNA reads TGTGCCAGCAGTTTATTACAGGGGTTTCAGCCCCAGCATTTT.

This chain joins TRBV7-7 and TRBJ2-5; D is uncertain. V lost 2 bases, J lost 1 base, and 11 bases lay in between. CDR1 is SSHAT, CDR2 FNYEAQ, per germline (reference sequence). The CDR3 is 15 amino acids. The CDR3 sequence: CASSLNGGAQETQYF. As DNA, the CDR3 is TGTGCCAGCAGCTTAAACGGTGGAGCCCAAGAGACCCAGTACTTC. The full variable domain, completed using reference TRBV7-7 and TRBJ2-5, is GAGVSQSPRYKVTKRGQDVTLRCDPISSHATLYWYQQALGQGPEFLTYFNYEAQPDKSGLPSDRFSAERPEGSISTLTIQRTEQRDSAMYRCASSLNGGAQETQYFGPGTRLLVL.

This clone appeared once. The gene calls are TRBV19 and TRBJ1-1; TRBD1 matches at 10 bases. V was pared by 4 bases and J by 0 bases, with 8 bases of the junction left unmatched. This CDR3 is built from 17 residues. CDR1 is LNHDA, CDR2 SQIVND, per germline (reference sequence). CDR3 bases: TGTGCCAGTAGTACGGGACAGGGGCCTCCTTTGAACACTGAAGCTTTCTTT. It is translated as CASSTGQGPPLNTEAFF.

The genes are TRBV4-1 and TRBJ2-3; 8 nucleotides agree with TRBD2. CDR3 length equals 17 residues. CDR1 and CDR2 (germline): MGHRA, YSYEKL. The V segment lost 3 bases and the J segment 3 bases; nucleotides outside the gene matches: 11. CDR3 coding DNA: TGCGCCAGCAGCCACCCCGCGTTAGCGGGAAGGACAGATACGCAGTATTTT. Amino acids: CASSHPALAGRTDTQYF.

The V call is TRBV10-3, the J call TRBJ2-6; D may be TRBD1 (6 bases). Trimming left V 5 bases short and J 0 bases short, with 8 bases between. Looked up from germline, CDR1 is ENHRY and CDR2 is SYGVKD. The CDR3 spans 15 residues. The CDR3 DNA follows: TGTGCCATCAGTCGGGACAACTCTGGGGCCAACGTCCTGACTTTC. Amino acid sequence: CAISRDNSGANVLTF.

The chain links TRBV9 to TRBJ1-4, with TRBD1 matching 7 bases. The germline V gene encodes CDR1 SGDLS and CDR2 YYNGEE. V lost 3 bases and J lost 3; bases outside the gene matches: 2. There are 14 residues in the CDR3. Here the CDR3 reads CASSGDSSNEKLFF. CDR3 nucleotides: TGTGCCAGCAGCGGGGACAGCTCTAATGAAAAACTGTTTTTT.

This clone was seen a single time. This chain uses TRBV28 with TRBJ1-1, with a weak D call TRBD1 (6 bases). CDR3 length: 15 residues. CDR1 MDHEN and CDR2 SYDVKM come from the germline V gene. V was pared by 5 bases and J by 6 bases, with 19 bases between. The CDR3 DNA reads as TGTGCCAGCAGTACCCTCGGGGGGGGGCGGGCTGAAGCTTTCTTT. It specifies CASSTLGGGRAEAFF.

The genes are TRBV4-3 and TRBJ2-1; D call uncertain. This CDR3 region has 13 residues. Germline V lookup: CDR1 LGHNA, CDR2 YSLEER. V lost 4 bases to trimming and J lost 4 bases, with 8 bases between them. As DNA, the CDR3 is TGCGCCAGCAGCCTATTCCGGTACAATGAGCAGTTCTTC. Protein product: CASSLFRYNEQFF.